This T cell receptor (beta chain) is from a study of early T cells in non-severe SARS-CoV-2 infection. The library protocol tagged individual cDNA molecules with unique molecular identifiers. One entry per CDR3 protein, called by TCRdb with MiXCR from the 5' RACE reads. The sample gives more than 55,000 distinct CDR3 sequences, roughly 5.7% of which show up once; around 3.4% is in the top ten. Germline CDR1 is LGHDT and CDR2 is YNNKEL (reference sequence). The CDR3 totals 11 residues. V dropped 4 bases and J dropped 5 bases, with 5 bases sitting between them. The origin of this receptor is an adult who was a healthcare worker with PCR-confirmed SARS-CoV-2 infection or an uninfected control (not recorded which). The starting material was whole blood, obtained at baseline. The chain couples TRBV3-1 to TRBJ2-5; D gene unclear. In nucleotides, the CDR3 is TGTGCCAGCAGCCCCGGGGAGACCCAGTACTTC. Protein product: CASSPGETQYF.